This TCR beta chain was obtained from a study of blood T cell repertoires in COVID-19. Study summary: The United States, Italy and Spain provided the acute and convalescent COVID-19 samples.

In the original analysis: Using reference gene primer amplification, nucleated cell counts were estimated. The assay was immunoSEQ multiplex PCR, and TCRdb's table has in-frame clones only and misses some. The V and J calls and clone size are taken from that table; D and trimming were inferred from the DNA. This sample yields 90,000 to 120,000 clones, of which around 66% are seen a single time; approximately 6.3% belongs to the top ten. This receptor was taken from an elderly man with acute or convalescent COVID-19. Sample: peripheral blood.

The CDR3 loop is CAWSWGTNQPQHF. The CDR3 DNA reads as TGTGCCTGGAGTTGGGGGACAAATCAGCCCCAGCATTTT. The chain couples TRBV30 to TRBJ1-5; D may be TRBD1 (6 bases). Trimming pared 2 bases from V and 4 bases from J, leaving 9 bases between. Per the germline V gene, CDR1 is GTSNPN and CDR2 is SVGIG (reference sequence). This CDR3 contains 13 residues.